This T cell receptor beta chain was captured in a study of CD8+CD57+ T cells in acquired aplastic anemia. Looking at the study overall: Sorted CD4+ and CD8+ cells gave a mean 3.2 ug DNA, range about 0.17 to 27.4 ug. An average of roughly 10 million reads for CD4+ cells was obtained from healthy donors.

Study outcomes and limitations: Between the patient and control groups, CD8+ Simpson's diversity did not differ significantly. In common between the patients and the controls were approximately 28 CD8+ CDR3 sequences.

TCR beta VDJ and CDR3 profiles were obtained from a genomic DNA template. TCRdb fed the reads into MiXCR, producing one record per CDR3 protein. The sample consists of about 130,000 distinct CDR3 sequences, around 50% of them appearing once. The sample holds many counts of this clonotype. Antigen unknown. Sample: sorted CD4+, CD8+, or CD8+CD57+ T cells (not recorded which) from PBMCs. The clonotype originates from a human donor in good health, serving as a control.

The CDR3 sequence is CASSPGGALEYF. The CDR3 region has the DNA TGTGCCAGCAGTCCCGGGGGGGCACTCGAATACTTC. V gene TRBV12-3 or TRBV12-4 combines with J gene TRBJ2-7, with 8 bases fitting TRBD2. This CDR3 region has 12 residues. V shed 5 bases, J shed 13 bases, and the junction held 10 bases outside the gene matches.